This TCR beta chain was identified during a study of cytomegalovirus exposure and HLA in healthy donors. The PCR contained 60 Vbeta and 13 Jbeta primers. Assay: immunoSEQ multiplex PCR; the TCRdb copy retains only in-frame clones and omits some. Seen here are under 200,000 clones, around 82% observed once, and the top ten hold 0.25% to 0.3%. Points from the study as a whole: Within a later analysis, the majority of CMV-associated TCR beta chains appeared HLA-restricted.

The CDR3 is 15 residues long. CDR1 and CDR2 (germline): LNHDA, SQIVND (reference sequence). Trimming removed 6 bases from V and 4 bases from J, with 15 bases in between. Concerning this clone: The antigen remains unidentified.

This TCR was recovered from a boy between 10 and 17 years old in good health and CMV-seronegative. The chain combines TRBV19 with TRBJ1-4; TRBD1 is a possible D gene (6 bases). Material for sequencing was PBMCs. The CDR3 loop reads CASSLGQNHNEKLFF. Written as DNA, the CDR3 is TGTGCCAGTAGCCTAGGACAGAATCATAATGAAAAACTGTTTTTT.